This TCR beta chain came from a study of blood T cell repertoires in COVID-19. The overall study: Spain, Italy and the United States supplied samples that represented acute and convalescent COVID-19. Sample material is recorded as cDNA or gDNA derived from T cells, B-cell-depleted T cells, or PBMCs.

Per the study methods: Quantification of nucleated cells was approximated via reference gene primer amplification. The protocol was immunoSEQ multiplex PCR, while the TCRdb copy is restricted to in-frame clones and leaves out a portion. That table supplies the V and J calls and clone size; D and trimming were determined from the DNA. In the table there are more than 70,000 clones, roughly nine tenths of which are singletons. Trimming removed 3 bases at V and 5 bases at J, with 14 bases between. This CDR3 region has 15 residues. Germline V gene data show CDR1 as SGHDT and CDR2 as YYEEEE. This clonotype originated in a man aged 45-60 years with active or convalescent COVID-19. Sequencing was carried out using peripheral blood. The rearrangement links TRBV5-6 to TRBJ2-2; D might be TRBD1 (5 bases). The CDR3 loop reads CASSYQGLGTGELFF. The CDR3 coding sequence is TGTGCCAGCAGCTATCAGGGTTTAGGGACCGGGGAGCTGTTTTTT.